This T cell receptor (beta chain) was profiled in a study of radiotherapy plus CTLA-4 blockade in lung cancer (dated by TCRdb to about 2018). For context, the study as a whole: Among enrolled patients, approximately 17% had an objective response and 30% to 35% reached disease control. Here is what the overall study found, with its caveats: The strongest predictors of response were reported to be early dynamic shifts in blood T cell clones along with a rise in serum interferon-beta following radiation. TCR clones derived from tumors expanded in peripheral blood after treatment with radiotherapy and ipilimumab.

V is pruned by 2 bases and J by 1 base, leaving 6 bases of the junction without a gene match. Including cysteine and phenylalanine, the CDR3 has 16 amino acids. The kept DNA is CDR3 alone, 48 bases in frame from the first base. Taken from the germline V gene, the CDR1 and CDR2 loops are MNHEY and SVGAGI. Details on this clone: This clone's antigen is unknown. Nothing much larger sits one base from this clone, and base qualities are not available.

The receptor library was made with the immunoSEQ multiplex PCR assay. TCRdb holds this immuneACCESS table with in-frame rearrangements only. Some clones are missing; in checked studies, unresolved V genes explain under half, and the rest has no known cause. This sample is represented by around 130,000 clones; more than 80% of them were singletons. The ten largest clonotypes hold roughly 6.9% of the sample. The study evaluated CTLA-4 blockade (ipilimumab) given together with focal radiation therapy in patients who had chemo-refractory metastatic non-small-cell lung cancer. Here the chain combines TRBV6-5 and TRBJ2-7, with TRBD2 matching 9 junction bases. This specimen was peripheral blood, taken from a patient treated with radiotherapy plus ipilimumab. The source is a human donor with non-small cell lung cancer that progressed on radiotherapy plus ipilimumab. The CDR3 is CASSYPRGGVSYEQYF. The nucleotides are TGTGCCAGCAGTTACCCCCGCGGGGGGGTTTCCTACGAGCAGTACTTC.